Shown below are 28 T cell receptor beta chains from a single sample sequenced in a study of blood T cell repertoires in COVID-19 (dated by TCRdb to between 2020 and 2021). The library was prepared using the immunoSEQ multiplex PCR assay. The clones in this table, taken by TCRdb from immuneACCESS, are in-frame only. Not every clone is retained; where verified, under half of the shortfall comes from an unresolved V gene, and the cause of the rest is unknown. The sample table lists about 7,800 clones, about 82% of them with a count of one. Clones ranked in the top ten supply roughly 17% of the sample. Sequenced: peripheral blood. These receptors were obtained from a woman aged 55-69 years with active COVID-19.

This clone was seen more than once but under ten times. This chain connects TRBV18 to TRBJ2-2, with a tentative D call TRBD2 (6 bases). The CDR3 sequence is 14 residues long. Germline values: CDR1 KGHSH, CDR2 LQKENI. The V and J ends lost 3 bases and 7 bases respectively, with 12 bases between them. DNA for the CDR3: TGTGCCAGCTCACCGGGACTCCAACACGGGGAGCTGTTTTTT. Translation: CASSPGLQHGELFF. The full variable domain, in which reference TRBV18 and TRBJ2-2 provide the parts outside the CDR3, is NAGVMQNPRHLVRRRGQEARLRCSPMKGHSHVYWYRQLPEEGLKFMVYLQKENIIDESGMPKERFSAEFPKEGPSILRIQQVVRGDSAAYFCASSPGLQHGELFFGEGSRLTVL.

This CDR3 is CASKRGNEQFF. The CDR3 nucleotides read TGTGCCAGCAAAAGAGGTAATGAGCAGTTCTTC. The rearrangement links TRBV28 to TRBJ2-1; D gene unclear. CDR1 is MDHEN, CDR2 SYDVKM, per germline. The V end was cut by 7 bases, the J end by 7 bases, with 8 bases between. CDR3 size: 11 residues.

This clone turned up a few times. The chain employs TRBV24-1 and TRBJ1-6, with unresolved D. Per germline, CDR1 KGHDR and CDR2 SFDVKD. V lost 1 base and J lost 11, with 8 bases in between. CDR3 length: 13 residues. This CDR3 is CATSDFDGAPLHF. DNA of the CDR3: TGTGCCACCAGTGATTTCGACGGGGCACCCCTCCACTTT.

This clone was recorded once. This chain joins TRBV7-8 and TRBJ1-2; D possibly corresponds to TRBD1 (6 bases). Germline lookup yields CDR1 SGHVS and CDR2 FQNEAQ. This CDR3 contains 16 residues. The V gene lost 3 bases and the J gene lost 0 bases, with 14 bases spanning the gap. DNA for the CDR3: TGTGCCAGCAGCTTCCCATCCGACAGGACTAACTATGGCTACACCTTC. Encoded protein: CASSFPSDRTNYGYTF.

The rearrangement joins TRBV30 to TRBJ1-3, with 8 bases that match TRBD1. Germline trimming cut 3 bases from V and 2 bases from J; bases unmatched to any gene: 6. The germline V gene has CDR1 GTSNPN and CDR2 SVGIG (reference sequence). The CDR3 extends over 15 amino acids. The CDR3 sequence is CAWSAGTGTGNTIYF. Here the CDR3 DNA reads TGTGCCTGGAGCGCCGGGACAGGTACTGGAAACACCATATATTTT.

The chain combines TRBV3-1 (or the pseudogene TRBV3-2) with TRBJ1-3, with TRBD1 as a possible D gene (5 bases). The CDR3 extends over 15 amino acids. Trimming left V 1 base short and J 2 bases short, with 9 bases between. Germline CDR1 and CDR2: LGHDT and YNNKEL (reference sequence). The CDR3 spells CASSQVTGAGNTIYF. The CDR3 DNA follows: TGTGCCAGCAGCCAAGTCACGGGGGCTGGAAACACCATATATTTT.

This CDR3 reads CASGTLAGGVKTQYF. The CDR3 coding sequence is TGTGCCAGCGGAACACTAGCGGGGGGGGTCAAGACCCAGTACTTC. The rearrangement joins TRBV7-2 to TRBJ2-5; 13 bases fit TRBD2. Germline V lookup: CDR1 SGHTA, CDR2 FQGNSA. This CDR3 has 15 residues. Trimming at V came to 8 bases and at J to 6 bases, leaving 9 bases not matched to a gene.

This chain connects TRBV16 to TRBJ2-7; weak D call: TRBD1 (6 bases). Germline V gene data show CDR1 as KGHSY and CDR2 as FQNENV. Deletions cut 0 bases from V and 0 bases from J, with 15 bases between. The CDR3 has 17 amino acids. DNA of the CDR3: TGTGCCAGCAGCCAATCGATGGGGGCCCTTCCCTCCTACGAGCAGTACTTC. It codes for CASSQSMGALPSYEQYF.

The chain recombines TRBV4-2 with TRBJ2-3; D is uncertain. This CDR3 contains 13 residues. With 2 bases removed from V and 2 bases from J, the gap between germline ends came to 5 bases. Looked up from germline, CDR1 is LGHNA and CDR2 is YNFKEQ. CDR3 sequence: CASSQTTTDTQYF. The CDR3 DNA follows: TGTGCCAGCAGCCAAACAACCACAGATACGCAGTATTTT.

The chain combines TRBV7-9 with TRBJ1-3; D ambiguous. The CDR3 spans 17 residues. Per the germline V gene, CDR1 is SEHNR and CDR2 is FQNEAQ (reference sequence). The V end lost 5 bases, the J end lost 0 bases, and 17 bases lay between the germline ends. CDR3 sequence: CASSTGRVSSSGNTIYF. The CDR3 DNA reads TGTGCCAGCAGCACGGGTCGGGTCTCTAGCTCTGGAAACACCATATATTTT.

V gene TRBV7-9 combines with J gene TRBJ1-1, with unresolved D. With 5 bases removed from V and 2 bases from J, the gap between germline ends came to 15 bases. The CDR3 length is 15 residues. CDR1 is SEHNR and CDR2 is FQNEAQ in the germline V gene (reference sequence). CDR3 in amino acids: CASSPRSGSNTEAFF. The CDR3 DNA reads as TGTGCCAGCAGCCCCCGATCGGGGAGTAACACTGAAGCTTTCTTT.

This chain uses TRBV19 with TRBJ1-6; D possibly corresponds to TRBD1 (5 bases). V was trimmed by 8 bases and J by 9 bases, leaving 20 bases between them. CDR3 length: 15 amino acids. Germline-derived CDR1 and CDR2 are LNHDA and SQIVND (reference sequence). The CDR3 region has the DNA TGTGCCAGTTCAGCGGGGGACTCATCGGGTTCACCCCTCCACTTT. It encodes CASSAGDSSGSPLHF.

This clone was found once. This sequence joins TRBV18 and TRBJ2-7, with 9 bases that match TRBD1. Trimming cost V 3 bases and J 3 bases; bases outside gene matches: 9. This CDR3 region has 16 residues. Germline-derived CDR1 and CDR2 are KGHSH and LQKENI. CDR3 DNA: TGTGCCAGCTCACCCCTCCCACAGACAGGGGGCTACGAGCAGTACTTC. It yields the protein CASSPLPQTGGYEQYF.

The CDR3 region is CASSPGQGNYGYTF. The CDR3 DNA is TGTGCCAGCAGTCCGGGACAGGGAAACTATGGCTACACCTTC. The V and J genes are TRBV2 and TRBJ1-2; TRBD1 matches at 9 bases. The J segment lost 2 bases and the V segment lost 5 bases, leaving 3 bases of the junction unmatched. Germline V CDR1 and CDR2: SNHLY, FYNNEI. This CDR3 spans 14 amino acids. Together with reference TRBV2 and TRBJ1-2, the CDR3 gives the full variable domain: EPEVTQTPSHQVTQMGQEVILRCVPISNHLYFYWYRQILGQKVEFLVSFYNNEISEKSEIFDDQFSVERPDGSNFTLKIRSTKLEDSAMYFCASSPGQGNYGYTFGSGTRLTVV.

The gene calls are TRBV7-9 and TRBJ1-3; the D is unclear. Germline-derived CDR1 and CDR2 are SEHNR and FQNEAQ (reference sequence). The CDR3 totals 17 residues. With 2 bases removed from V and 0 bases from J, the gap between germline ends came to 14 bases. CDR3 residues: CASSLTGWGVSGNTIYF. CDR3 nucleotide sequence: TGTGCCAGCAGCTTAACGGGGTGGGGAGTCTCTGGAAACACCATATATTTT.

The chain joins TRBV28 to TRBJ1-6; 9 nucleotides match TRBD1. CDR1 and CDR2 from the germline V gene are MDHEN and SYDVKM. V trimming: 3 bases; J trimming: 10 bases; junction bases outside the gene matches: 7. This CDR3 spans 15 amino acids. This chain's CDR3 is CASSLGTGIWSPLHF. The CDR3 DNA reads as TGTGCCAGCAGTTTGGGGACAGGGATATGGTCACCCCTCCACTTT. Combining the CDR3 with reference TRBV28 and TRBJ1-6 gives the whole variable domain DVKVTQSSRYLVKRTGEKVFLECVQDMDHENMFWYRQDPGLGLRLIYFSYDVKMKEKGDIPEGYSVSREKKERFSLILESASTNQTSMYLCASSLGTGIWSPLHFGNGTRLTVT.

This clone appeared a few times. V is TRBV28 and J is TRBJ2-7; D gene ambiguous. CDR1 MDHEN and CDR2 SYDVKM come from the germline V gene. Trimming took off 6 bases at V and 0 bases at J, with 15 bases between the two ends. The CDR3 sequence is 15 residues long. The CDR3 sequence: CASSIGSTRSYEQYF. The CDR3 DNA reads TGTGCCAGCAGCATCGGGTCCACCCGCTCCTACGAGCAGTACTTC.

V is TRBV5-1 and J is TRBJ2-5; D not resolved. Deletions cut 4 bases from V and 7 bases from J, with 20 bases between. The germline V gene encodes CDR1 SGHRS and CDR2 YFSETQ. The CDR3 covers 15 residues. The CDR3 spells CASSPASVSAGTQYF. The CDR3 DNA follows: TGCGCCAGCAGCCCCGCCTCCGTGTCCGCAGGGACCCAGTACTTC.

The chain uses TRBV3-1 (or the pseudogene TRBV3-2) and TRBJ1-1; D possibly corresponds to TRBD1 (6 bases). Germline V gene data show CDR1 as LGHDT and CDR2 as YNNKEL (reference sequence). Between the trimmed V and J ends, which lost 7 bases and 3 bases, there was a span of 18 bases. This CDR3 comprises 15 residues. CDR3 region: CASNTQGPEDTEAFF. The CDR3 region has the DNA TGTGCCAGCAACACCCAGGGGCCCGAGGACACTGAAGCTTTCTTT.

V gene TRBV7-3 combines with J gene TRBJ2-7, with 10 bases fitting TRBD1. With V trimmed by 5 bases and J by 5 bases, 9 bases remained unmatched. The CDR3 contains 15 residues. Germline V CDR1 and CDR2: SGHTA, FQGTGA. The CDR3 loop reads CASSRAGTGADEQYF. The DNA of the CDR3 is TGTGCCAGCAGCCGAGCCGGGACAGGGGCCGACGAGCAGTACTTC.

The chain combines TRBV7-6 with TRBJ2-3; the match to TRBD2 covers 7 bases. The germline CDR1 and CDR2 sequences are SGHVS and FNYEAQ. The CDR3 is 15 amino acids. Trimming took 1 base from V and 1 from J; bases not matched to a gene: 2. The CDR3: CASSLEAGRTDTQYF. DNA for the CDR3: TGTGCCAGCAGCTTAGAAGCGGGGCGCACAGATACGCAGTATTTT.

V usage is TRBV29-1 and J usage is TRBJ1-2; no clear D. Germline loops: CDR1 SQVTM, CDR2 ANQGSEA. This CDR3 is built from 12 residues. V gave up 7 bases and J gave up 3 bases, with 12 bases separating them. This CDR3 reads CSGGESHYGYTF. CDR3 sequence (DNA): TGCAGCGGGGGAGAGAGCCACTATGGCTACACCTTC. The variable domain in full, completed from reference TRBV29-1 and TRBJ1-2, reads SAVISQKPSRDICQRGTSLTIQCQVDSQVTMMFWYRQQPGQSLTLIATANQGSEATYESGFVIDKFPISRPNLTFSTLTVSNMSPEDSSIYLCSGGESHYGYTFGSGTRLTVV.

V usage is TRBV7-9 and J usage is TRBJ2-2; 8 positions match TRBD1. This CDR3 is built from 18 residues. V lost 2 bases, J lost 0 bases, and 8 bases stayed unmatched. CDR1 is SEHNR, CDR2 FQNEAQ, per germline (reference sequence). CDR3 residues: CASSLYDTGGPNTGELFF. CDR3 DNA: TGTGCCAGCAGCTTATACGATACAGGGGGGCCGAACACCGGGGAGCTGTTTTTT.

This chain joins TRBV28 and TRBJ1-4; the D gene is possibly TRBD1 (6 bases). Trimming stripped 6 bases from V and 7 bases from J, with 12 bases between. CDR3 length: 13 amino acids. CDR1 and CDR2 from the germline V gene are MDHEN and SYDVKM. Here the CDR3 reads CASSLGGVEKLFF. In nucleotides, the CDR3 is TGTGCCAGCAGCCTAGGGGGGGTTGAAAAACTGTTTTTT.

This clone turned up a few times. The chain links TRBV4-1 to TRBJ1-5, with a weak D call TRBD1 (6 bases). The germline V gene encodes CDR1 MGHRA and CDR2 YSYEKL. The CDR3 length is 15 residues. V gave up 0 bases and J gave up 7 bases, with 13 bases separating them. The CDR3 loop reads CASSQDETGRQPQHF. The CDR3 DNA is TGCGCCAGCAGCCAAGATGAGACAGGACGGCAGCCCCAGCATTTT.

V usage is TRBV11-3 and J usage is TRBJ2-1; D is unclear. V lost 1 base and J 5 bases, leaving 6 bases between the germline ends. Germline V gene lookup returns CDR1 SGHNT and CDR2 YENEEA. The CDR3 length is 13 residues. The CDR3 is CASSLGRNNEQFF. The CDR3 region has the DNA TGTGCCAGCAGCTTAGGGAGAAACAATGAGCAGTTCTTC.

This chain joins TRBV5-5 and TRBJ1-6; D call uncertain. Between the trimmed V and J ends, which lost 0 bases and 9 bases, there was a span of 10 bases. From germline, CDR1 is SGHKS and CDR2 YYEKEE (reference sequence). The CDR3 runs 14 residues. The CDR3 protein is CASSLEDYGSPLHF. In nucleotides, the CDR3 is TGTGCCAGCAGCTTGGAGGACTACGGTTCACCCCTCCACTTT.

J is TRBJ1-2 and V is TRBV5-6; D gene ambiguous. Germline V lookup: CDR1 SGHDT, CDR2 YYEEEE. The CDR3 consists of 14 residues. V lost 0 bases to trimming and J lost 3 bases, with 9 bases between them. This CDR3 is CASSLAGEDYGYTF. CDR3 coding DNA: TGTGCCAGCAGCTTGGCCGGGGAGGACTATGGCTACACCTTC.